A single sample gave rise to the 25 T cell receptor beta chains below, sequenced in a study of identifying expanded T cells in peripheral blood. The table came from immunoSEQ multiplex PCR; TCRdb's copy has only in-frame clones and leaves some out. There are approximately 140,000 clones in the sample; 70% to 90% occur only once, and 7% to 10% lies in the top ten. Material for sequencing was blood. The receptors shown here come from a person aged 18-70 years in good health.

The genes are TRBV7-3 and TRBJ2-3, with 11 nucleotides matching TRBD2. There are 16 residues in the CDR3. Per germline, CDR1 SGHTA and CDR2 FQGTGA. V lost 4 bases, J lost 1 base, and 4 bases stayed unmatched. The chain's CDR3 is CASSSGTSGRTDTQYF. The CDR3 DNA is TGTGCCAGCAGCTCCGGGACTAGCGGACGCACAGATACGCAGTATTTT.

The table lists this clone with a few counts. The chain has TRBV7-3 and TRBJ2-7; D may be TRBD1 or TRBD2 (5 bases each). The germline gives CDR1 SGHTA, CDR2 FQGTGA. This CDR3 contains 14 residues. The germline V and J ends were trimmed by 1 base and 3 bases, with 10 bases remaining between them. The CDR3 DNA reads TGTGCCAGCAGCTTAATGGGACCTAGCTACGAGCAGTACTTC. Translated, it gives CASSLMGPSYEQYF.

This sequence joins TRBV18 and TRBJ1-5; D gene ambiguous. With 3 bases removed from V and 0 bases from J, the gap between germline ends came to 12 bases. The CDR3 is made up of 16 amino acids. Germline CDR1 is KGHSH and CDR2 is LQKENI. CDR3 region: CASSPRTVNSNQPQHF. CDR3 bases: TGTGCCAGCTCACCGCGGACGGTTAATAGCAATCAGCCCCAGCATTTT.

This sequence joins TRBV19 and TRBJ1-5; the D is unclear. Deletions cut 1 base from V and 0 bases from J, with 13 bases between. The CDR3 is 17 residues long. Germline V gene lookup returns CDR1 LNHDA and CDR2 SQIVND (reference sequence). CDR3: CASSIVLGRISNQPQHF. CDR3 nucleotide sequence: TGTGCCAGTAGTATAGTCCTCGGCAGGATTAGCAATCAGCCCCAGCATTTT.

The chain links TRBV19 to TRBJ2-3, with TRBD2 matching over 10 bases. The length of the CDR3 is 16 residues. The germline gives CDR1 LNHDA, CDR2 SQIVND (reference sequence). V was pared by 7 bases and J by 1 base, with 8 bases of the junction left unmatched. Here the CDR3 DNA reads TGTGCCAGTACCCCAGGGGGGACTAGCGGCACAGATACGCAGTATTTT. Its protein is CASTPGGTSGTDTQYF.

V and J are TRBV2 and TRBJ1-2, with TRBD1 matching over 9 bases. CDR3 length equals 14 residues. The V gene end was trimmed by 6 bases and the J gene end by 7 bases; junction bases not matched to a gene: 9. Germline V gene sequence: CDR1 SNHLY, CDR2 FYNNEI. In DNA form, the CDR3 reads TGTGCCAGCAGCCCCCCGGGACAGGGCTCTGGCTACACCTTC. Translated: CASSPPGQGSGYTF.

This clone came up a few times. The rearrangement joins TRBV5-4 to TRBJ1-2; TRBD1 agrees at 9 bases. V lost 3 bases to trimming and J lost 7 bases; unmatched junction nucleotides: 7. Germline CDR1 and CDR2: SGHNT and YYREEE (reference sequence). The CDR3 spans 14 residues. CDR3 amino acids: CASSSRTGEAGYTF. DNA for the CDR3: TGTGCCAGCAGCTCCCGGACAGGGGAGGCTGGCTACACCTTC. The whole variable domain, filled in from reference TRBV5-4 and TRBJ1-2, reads ETGVTQSPTHLIKTRGQQVTLRCSSQSGHNTVSWYQQALGQGPQFIFQYYREEENGRGNFPPRFSGLQFPNYSSELNVNALELDDSALYLCASSSRTGEAGYTFGSGTRLTVV.

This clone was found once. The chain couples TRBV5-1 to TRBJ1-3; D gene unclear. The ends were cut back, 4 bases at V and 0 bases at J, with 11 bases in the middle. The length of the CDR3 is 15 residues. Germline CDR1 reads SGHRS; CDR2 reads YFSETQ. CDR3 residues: CASSATQNSGNTIYF. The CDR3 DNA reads TGCGCCAGCAGCGCAACCCAAAACTCTGGAAACACCATATATTTT.

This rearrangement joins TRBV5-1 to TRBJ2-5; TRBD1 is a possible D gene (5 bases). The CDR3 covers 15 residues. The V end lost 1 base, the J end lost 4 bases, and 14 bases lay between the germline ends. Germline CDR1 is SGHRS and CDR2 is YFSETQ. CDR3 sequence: CASSLSLGQGETQYF. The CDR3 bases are TGCGCCAGCAGCTTGTCCCTGGGGCAGGGAGAGACCCAGTACTTC.

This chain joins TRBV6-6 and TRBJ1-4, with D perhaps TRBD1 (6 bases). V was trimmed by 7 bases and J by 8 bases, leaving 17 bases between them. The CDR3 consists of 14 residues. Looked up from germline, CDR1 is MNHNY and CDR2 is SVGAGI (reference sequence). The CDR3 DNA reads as TGTGCCAGCAAAACGACAGGAGGGGGAGAAAAACTGTTTTTT. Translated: CASKTTGGGEKLFF.

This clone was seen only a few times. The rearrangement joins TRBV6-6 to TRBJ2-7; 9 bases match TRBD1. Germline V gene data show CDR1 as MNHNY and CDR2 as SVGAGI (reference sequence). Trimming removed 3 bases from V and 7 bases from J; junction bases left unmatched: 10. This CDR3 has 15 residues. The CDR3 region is CASSYPGQGRKEQYF. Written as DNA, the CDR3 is TGTGCCAGCAGTTATCCGGGACAGGGACGAAAAGAGCAGTACTTC.

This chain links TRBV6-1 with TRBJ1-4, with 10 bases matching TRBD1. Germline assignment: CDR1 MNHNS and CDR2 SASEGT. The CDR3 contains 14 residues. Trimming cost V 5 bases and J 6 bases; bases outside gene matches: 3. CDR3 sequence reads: CASSPDRGHEKLFF. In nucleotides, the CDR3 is TGTGCCAGCAGTCCCGACAGGGGGCATGAAAAACTGTTTTTT.

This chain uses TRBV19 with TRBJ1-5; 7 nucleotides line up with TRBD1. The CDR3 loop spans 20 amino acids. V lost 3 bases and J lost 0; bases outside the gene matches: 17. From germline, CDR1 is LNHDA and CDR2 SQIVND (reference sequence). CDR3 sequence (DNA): TGTGCCAGTAGTATCTCTTTTACAGGGGCCGACCACTATAGCAATCAGCCCCAGCATTTT. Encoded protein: CASSISFTGADHYSNQPQHF. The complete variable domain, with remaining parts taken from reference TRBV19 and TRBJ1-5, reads DGGITQSPKYLFRKEGQNVTLSCEQNLNHDAMYWYRQDPGQGLRLIYYSQIVNDFQKGDIAEGYSVSREKKESFPLTVTSAQKNPTAFYLCASSISFTGADHYSNQPQHFGDGTRLSIL.

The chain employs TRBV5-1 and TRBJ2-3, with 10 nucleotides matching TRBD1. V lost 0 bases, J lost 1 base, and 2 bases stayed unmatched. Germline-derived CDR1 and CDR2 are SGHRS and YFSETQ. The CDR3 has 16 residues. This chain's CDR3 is CASSLETGGGTDTQYF. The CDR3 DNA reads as TGCGCCAGCAGCTTGGAGACAGGGGGCGGCACAGATACGCAGTATTTT.

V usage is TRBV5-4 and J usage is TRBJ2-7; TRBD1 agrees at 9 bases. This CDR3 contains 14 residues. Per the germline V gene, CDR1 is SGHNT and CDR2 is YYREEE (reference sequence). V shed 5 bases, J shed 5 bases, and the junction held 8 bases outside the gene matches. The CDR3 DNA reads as TGTGCCAGCAGTATCCGGGACAGGGATCACGAGCAGTACTTC. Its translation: CASSIRDRDHEQYF.

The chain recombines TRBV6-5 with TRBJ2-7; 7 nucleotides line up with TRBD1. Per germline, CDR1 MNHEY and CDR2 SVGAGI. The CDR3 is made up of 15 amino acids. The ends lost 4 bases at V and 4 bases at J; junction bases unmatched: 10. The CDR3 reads CASSSARTGEYEQYF. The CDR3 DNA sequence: TGTGCCAGCAGTTCCGCCCGGACAGGCGAATACGAGCAGTACTTC.

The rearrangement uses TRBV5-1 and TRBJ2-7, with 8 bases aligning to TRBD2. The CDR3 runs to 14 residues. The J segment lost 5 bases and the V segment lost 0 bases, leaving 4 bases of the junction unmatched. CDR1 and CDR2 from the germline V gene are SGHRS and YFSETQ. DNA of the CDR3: TGCGCCAGCAGCTTGGGAGCGGGAGCCAACGAGCAGTACTTC. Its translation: CASSLGAGANEQYF.

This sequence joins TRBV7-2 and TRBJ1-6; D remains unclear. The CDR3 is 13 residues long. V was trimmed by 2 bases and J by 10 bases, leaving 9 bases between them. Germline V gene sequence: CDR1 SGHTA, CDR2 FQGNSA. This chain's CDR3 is CASSLNVDSPLHF. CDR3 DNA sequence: TGTGCCAGCAGCTTAAACGTTGACTCACCCCTCCACTTT. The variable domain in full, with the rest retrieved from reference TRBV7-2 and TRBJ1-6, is GAGVSQSPSNKVTEKGKDVELRCDPISGHTALYWYRQSLGQGLEFLIYFQGNSAPDKSGLPSDRFSAERTGGSVSTLTIQRTQQEDSAVYLCASSLNVDSPLHFGNGTRLTVT.

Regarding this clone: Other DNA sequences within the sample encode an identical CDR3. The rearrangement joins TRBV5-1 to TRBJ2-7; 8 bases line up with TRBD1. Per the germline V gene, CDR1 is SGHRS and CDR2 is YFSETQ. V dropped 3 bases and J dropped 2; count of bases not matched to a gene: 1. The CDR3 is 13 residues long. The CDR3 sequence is CASSWDRTYEQYF. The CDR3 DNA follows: TGCGCCAGCAGCTGGGACAGGACCTACGAGCAGTACTTC.

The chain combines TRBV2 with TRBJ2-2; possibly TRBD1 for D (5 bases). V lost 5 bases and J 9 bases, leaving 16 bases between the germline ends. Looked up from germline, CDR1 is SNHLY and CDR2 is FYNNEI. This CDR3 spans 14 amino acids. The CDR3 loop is CASSPDQGPRELFF. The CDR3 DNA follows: TGTGCCAGCAGTCCCGACCAGGGCCCGCGGGAGCTGTTTTTT. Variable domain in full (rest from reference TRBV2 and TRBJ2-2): EPEVTQTPSHQVTQMGQEVILRCVPISNHLYFYWYRQILGQKVEFLVSFYNNEISEKSEIFDDQFSVERPDGSNFTLKIRSTKLEDSAMYFCASSPDQGPRELFFGEGSRLTVL.

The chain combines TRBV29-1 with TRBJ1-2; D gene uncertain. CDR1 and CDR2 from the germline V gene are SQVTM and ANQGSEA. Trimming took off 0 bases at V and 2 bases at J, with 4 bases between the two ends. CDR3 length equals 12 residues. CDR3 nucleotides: TGCAGCGTTGAAGAGGACAACTATGGCTACACCTTC. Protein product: CSVEEDNYGYTF.

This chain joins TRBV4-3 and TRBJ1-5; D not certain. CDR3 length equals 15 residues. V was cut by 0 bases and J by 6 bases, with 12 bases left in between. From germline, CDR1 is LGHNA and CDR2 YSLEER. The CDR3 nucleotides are TGCGCCAGCAGCCAAGATCCCGGGGAAACTCAGCCCCAGCATTTT. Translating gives CASSQDPGETQPQHF.

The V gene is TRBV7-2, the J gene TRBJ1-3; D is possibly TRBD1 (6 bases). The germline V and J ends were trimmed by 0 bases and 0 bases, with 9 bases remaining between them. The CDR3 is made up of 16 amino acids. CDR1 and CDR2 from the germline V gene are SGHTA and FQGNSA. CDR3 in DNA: TGTGCCAGCAGCTTAGCCAGGGGATTCTCTGGAAACACCATATATTTT. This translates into CASSLARGFSGNTIYF.

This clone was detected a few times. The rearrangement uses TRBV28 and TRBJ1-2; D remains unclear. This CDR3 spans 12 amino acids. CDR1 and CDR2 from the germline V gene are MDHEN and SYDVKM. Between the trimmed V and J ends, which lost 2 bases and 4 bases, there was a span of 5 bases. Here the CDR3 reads CASSLDPYGYTF. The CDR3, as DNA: TGTGCCAGCAGTTTAGATCCCTATGGCTACACCTTC.

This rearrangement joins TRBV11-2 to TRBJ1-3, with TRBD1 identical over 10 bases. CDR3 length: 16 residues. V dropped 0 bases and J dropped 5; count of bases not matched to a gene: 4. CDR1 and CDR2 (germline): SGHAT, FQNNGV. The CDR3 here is CASSLEAGQGRNTIYF. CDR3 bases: TGTGCCAGCAGCTTAGAGGCGGGACAGGGGAGAAACACCATATATTTT.